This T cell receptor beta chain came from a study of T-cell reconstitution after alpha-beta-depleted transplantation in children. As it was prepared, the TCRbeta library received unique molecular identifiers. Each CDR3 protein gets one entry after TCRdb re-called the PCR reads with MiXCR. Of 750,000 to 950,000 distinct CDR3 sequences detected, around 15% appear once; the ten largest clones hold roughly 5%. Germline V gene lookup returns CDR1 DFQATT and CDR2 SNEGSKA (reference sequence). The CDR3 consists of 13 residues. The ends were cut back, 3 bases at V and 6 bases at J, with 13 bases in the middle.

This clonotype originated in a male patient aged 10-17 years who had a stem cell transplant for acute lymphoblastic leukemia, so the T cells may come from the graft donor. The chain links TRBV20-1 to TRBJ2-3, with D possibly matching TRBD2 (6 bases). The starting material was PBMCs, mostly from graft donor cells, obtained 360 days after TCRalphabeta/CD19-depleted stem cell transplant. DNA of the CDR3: TGCAGTGCTAGCGGGAGAAGTGGTGATACGCAGTATTTT. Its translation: CSASGRSGDTQYF.